This T cell receptor beta chain is from a study of T-cell memory formation after mild COVID-19. Findings and limits, study-wide: For second-wave clones that peaked at day 37, SARS-CoV-2 specificity went unverified.

This clonotype was seen a handful of times. Its antigen is unidentified. TCRdb re-called the 5' RACE reads through MiXCR, storing one row per CDR3 protein. This sample yields more than 150,000 distinct CDR3 sequences, of which under 14% are seen a single time; approximately 3.4% belongs to the top ten. Germline assignment: CDR1 SEHNR and CDR2 FQNEAQ (reference sequence). This CDR3 region has 12 residues. Trimming cost V 5 bases and J 4 bases, with 8 bases left between them. This clonotype originated in a man aged 18 to 29 who had mild COVID-19 (a few samples of this study predate the infection). Cell type and time point are not known. The sequencing input was PBMCs or a T cell subset sorted from them (not recorded which). V is TRBV7-9 and J is TRBJ1-1; no reliable D call. The CDR3 DNA is TGTGCCAGCAGCCGGGGTACCACTGAAGCTTTCTTT. Its protein product is CASSRGTTEAFF.